The clone carrying this TCR beta chain was observed a single time. The CDR3 has 13 amino acids. V shed 4 bases and J shed 5 bases, with 11 bases lying between them. Per the germline V gene, CDR1 is MNHEY and CDR2 is SMNVEV (reference sequence). This specimen belongs to a study of cytomegalovirus exposure and HLA in healthy donors. The PCR contained 60 Vbeta and 13 Jbeta primers. Profiled with immunoSEQ multiplex PCR; TCRdb holds only in-frame clones, not every one. The sample records 200,000 to 250,000 clones, approximately 80% being singletons. The chain has TRBV27 and TRBJ1-2; TRBD1 is a possible D gene (6 bases). This sequence was found in a man under 40 in good health and CMV-seronegative. The sequenced material came from PBMCs. The CDR3 loop is CASSYRVGYGYTF. The DNA for the CDR3 is TGTGCCAGCAGTTACAGGGTAGGTTATGGCTACACCTTC.